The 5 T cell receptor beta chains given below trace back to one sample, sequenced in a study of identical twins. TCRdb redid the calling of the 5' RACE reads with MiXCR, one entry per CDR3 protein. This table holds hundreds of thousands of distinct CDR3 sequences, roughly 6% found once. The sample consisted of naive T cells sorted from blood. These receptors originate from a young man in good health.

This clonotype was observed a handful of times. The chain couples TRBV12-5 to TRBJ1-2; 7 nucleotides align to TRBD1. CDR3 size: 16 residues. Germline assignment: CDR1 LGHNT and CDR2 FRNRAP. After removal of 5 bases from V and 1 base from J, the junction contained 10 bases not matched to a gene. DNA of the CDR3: TGTGCTAGTGGTCGAGACTTCCGGGACAGTAACTATGGCTACACCTTC. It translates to CASGRDFRDSNYGYTF.

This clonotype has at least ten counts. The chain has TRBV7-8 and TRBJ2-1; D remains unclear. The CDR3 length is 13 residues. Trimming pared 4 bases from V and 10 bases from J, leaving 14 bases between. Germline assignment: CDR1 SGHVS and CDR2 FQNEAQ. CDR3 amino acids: CASSSLRRSEQFF. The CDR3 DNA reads TGTGCCAGCAGCTCCCTTAGGCGATCGGAGCAGTTCTTC.

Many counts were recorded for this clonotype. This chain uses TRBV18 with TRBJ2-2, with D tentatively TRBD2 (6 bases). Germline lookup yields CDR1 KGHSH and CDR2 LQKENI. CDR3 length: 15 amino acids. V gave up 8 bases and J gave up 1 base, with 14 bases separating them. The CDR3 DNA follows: TGTGCCAGCAGCCCCGGGACTGGGAACACCGGGGAGCTGTTTTTT. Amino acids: CASSPGTGNTGELFF.

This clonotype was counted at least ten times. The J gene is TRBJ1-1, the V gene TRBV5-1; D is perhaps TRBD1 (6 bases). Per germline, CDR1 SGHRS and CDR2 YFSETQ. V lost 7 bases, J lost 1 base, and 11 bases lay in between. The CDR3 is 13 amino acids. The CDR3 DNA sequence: TGCGCCAGCGGGGGGCAAGAGAACACTGAAGCTTTCTTT. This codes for CASGGQENTEAFF.

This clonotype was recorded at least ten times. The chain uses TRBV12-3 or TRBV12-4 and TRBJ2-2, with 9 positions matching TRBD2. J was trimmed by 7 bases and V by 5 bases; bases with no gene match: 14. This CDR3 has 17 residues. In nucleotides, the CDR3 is TGTGCCAGCAGTCGAGGACGGGCGGGAGGGCCCCACGGGGAGCTGTTTTTT. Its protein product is CASSRGRAGGPHGELFF.